These 28 T cell receptor beta chains came from one sample sequenced in a study of CD4 and CD8 cells across lung adenocarcinoma regions. Each CDR3 protein gets one entry after TCRdb re-called the PCR reads with MiXCR. The sample lists 6,500 to 8,000 distinct CDR3 sequences, 35% to 45% occurring once. Material for sequencing was CD4+ T cells from the margin of a lung tumor. Every receptor here comes from a male donor with lung adenocarcinoma. The CD4 and CD8 labels of this study may be unreliable.

This clonotype was seen more than once but under ten times. The V gene is TRBV30, the J gene TRBJ1-4; TRBD1 agrees at 11 bases. CDR3 length equals 15 residues. V trimming: 1 base; J trimming: 6 bases; junction bases outside the gene matches: 4. Looked up from germline, CDR1 is GTSNPN and CDR2 is SVGIG (reference sequence). The CDR3 DNA reads as TGTGCCTGGAGTGACGGGGACAGGGGGGATGAAAAACTGTTTTTT. Protein: CAWSDGDRGDEKLFF.

In this sample, this clonotype turned up once. The rearrangement links TRBV12-3 or TRBV12-4 to TRBJ2-3; D is unresolved. Trimming removed 6 bases at V and 6 bases at J, with 13 bases between. The CDR3 length is 13 residues. The CDR3 sequence: CASRYPPSDTQYF. The CDR3 DNA is TGTGCCAGCAGGTATCCCCCCTCGGATACGCAGTATTTT.

This clonotype was found many times. The chain joins TRBV6-5 to TRBJ2-4; D is undetermined. Trimming removed 4 bases from V and 4 bases from J, with 5 bases in between. The length of the CDR3 is 12 residues. Germline V gives CDR1 MNHEY, CDR2 SVGAGI. The CDR3 sequence is CASSSGKNIQYF. As DNA, the CDR3 is TGTGCCAGCAGTTCGGGTAAAAACATTCAGTACTTC.

Here the CDR3 DNA reads TGTGCCAGCAGCCCCGCTCCCGGGGTCAGGGAGCAGTTCTTC. Residues: CASSPAPGVREQFF. The chain joins TRBV6-2 or TRBV6-3 to TRBJ2-1; perhaps TRBD2 as D (5 bases). V was cut by 6 bases and J by 10 bases, with 19 bases left in between. CDR1 and CDR2 from the germline V gene are MNHEY and SVGEGT. CDR3 size: 14 residues.

The sample holds a few counts of this clonotype. V gene TRBV11-1 combines with J gene TRBJ2-3; D could derive from TRBD1 or TRBD2 (5 bases each). Germline CDR1 and CDR2: SGHAT and FQDESV (reference sequence). CDR3 length equals 16 residues. The ends were cut back, 5 bases at V and 2 bases at J, with 17 bases in the middle. This chain's CDR3 is CASSAHGALDTDTQYF. For the CDR3, the DNA is TGTGCCAGCAGCGCCCACGGGGCGTTGGACACAGATACGCAGTATTTT.

This chain connects TRBV6-4 to TRBJ1-2; D uncertain. CDR3 length: 10 amino acids. Germline loops: CDR1 MRHNA, CDR2 SNTAGT. V was shortened by 10 bases and J by 7 bases, with 10 bases between the two germline ends. This CDR3 is CATTNRGYTF. For the CDR3, the DNA is TGTGCCACCACTAACCGTGGCTACACCTTC.

This clonotype appeared once. The V and J genes are TRBV27 and TRBJ2-2; possibly TRBD2 for D (6 bases). Trimming removed 3 bases at V and 5 bases at J, with 28 bases between. Germline V lookup: CDR1 MNHEY, CDR2 SMNVEV (reference sequence). The CDR3 totals 20 residues. CDR3 residues: CASSFAARDSGHISTGELFF. CDR3 bases: TGTGCCAGCAGTTTCGCGGCTCGGGACTCGGGGCACATATCAACCGGGGAGCTGTTTTTT.

As for this clonotype: The junction departs from germline at one end; a sequencing error may be responsible. This chain connects TRBV6-1 to TRBJ2-4; no firm D call. Germline V gene lookup returns CDR1 MNHNS and CDR2 SASEGT. CDR3 length: 16 amino acids. The CDR3 loop reads CASSVPSQWSTDTQYF. In nucleotides, the CDR3 is TGTGCGAGCAGCGTCCCCAGTCAGTGGTCCACAGACACTCAGTATTTC.

With regard to this clonotype: Sequence at one end of the junction differs from germline and may be a read error. The chain recombines TRBV10-2 with TRBJ2-4; D gene uncertain. The CDR3 runs 14 residues. The germline CDR1 and CDR2 sequences are WSHSY and SAAADI. The CDR3 coding sequence is TGCGCCAGCAGTGGGCACTGGGCCACAAACATGCAGTACTTT. Its protein product is CASSGHWATNMQYF.

Comment on this clonotype: The conserved final phenylalanine or tryptophan is absent from the CDR3, which likely points to a read error. The chain is built from TRBV10-2 and TRBJ2-1; no firm D call. CDR3 length: 11 residues. The V gene lost 8 bases and the J gene lost 1 base, with 3 bases spanning the gap. The germline V gene has CDR1 WSHSY and CDR2 SAAADI. CDR3 in DNA: TGCGCCAGCCAGTCCTACAATGAGCAGTTCTCC. Its translation: CASQSYNEQFS.

About this clonotype: This CDR3 fails to terminate in the conserved phenylalanine or tryptophan, so it likely reflects a read error. The DNA is omitted, as the CDR3 cannot be located on it reliably, and the CDR3 follows TCRdb's listing. The chain links TRBV7-7 to TRBJ2-5; the table's TRBD1 call for D was not verified on the DNA. The CDR3 is 22 residues long, counting both termini. Looked up from germline, CDR1 is SSHAT and CDR2 is FNYEAQ (reference sequence). CDR3 sequence: CASLAPKIRRRGLLLHPLGLRL.

The chain has TRBV6-2 or TRBV6-3 and TRBJ2-1; 8 bases agree with TRBD2. The CDR3 is made up of 16 amino acids. The V segment lost 1 base and the J segment 10 bases; nucleotides outside the gene matches: 12. CDR1 and CDR2 from the germline V gene are MNHEY and SVGEGT. CDR3 sequence reads: CASSYFSGGPLGEQFF. CDR3 DNA sequence: TGTGCCAGCAGTTACTTCTCGGGGGGGCCCTTGGGAGAGCAGTTCTTC.

For this clonotype: Because the CDR3 is missing its conserved closing phenylalanine or tryptophan, this is likely a read error. The limits of the CDR3 on the DNA are not certain, so only TCRdb's listed CDR3 is given. The chain is built from TRBV6-1 and TRBJ2-6; TRBD2, as called in the table, went unchecked against the DNA. Germline values: CDR1 MNHNS, CDR2 SASEGT. A total of 8 residues make up the CDR3, ends included. The CDR3 reads CASSEVRE.

The chain carries TRBV6-1 and TRBJ2-7; TRBD2 matches 12 bases. Germline-derived CDR1 and CDR2 are MNHNS and SASEGT. Losses at the gene ends were 6 bases for V and 1 base for J; bases not matched to a gene: 4. This CDR3 spans 15 amino acids. CDR3 sequence reads: CASRLLAGGSYEQYF. In DNA, the CDR3 is TGTGCCAGCAGACTACTAGCGGGGGGTTCCTACGAGCAGTACTTC.

CDR3 in amino acids: CASSFTQGGETQYF. CDR3 bases: TGCGCCAGCAGCTTTACGCAGGGGGGAGAGACCCAGTACTTC. V gene TRBV5-1 combines with J gene TRBJ2-1; D perhaps matches TRBD1 (7 bases). The J call is uncertain, as TRBJ2-5 better fits the DNA end. The germline V gene encodes CDR1 SGHRS and CDR2 YFSETQ. The CDR3 contains 14 residues.

This clonotype was picked up many times. The chain couples TRBV7-2 to TRBJ2-1, with 9 positions matching TRBD1. The end of the DNA is better explained by TRBJ2-7, so the J call may be wrong. Germline CDR1 and CDR2: SGHTA and FQGNSA. The CDR3 runs to 15 residues. DNA of the CDR3: TGTGCCAGCAGCTTAGAGGGACAGGGAGTGTACGAGCAGTACTTC. Translation gives CASSLEGQGVYEQYF.

The genes are TRBV10-1 and TRBJ2-3; no firm D call. CDR3 length: 14 residues. From germline, CDR1 is WNHNN and CDR2 SYGVQD (reference sequence). V was pared by 0 bases and J by 6 bases, with 10 bases between. In nucleotides, the CDR3 is TGCGCCAGCAGTGAGTCGACTCTGGGGGATACGCAGTATTTT. Encoded protein: CASSESTLGDTQYF.

The V and J genes are TRBV27 and TRBJ2-5, with D possibly called TRBD1 or TRBD2 (5 bases each). The V end lost 9 bases, the J end lost 11 bases, and 28 bases lay between the germline ends. The CDR3 covers 15 residues. Germline lookup yields CDR1 MNHEY and CDR2 SMNVEV (reference sequence). Here the CDR3 DNA reads TGTGCCAGGAGTCCCGGGACCAGTGGCGAAGCGACGCAGTACTTC. It specifies CARSPGTSGEATQYF.

By its share, this clonotype is medium-sized (0.01 to 0.1%). The rearrangement uses TRBV6-5 and TRBJ2-1; D remains ambiguous. Gene TRBJ2-5 matches the end of the DNA better, so the J call may be wrong. CDR1 MNHEY and CDR2 SVGAGI come from the germline V gene. The CDR3 runs to 12 residues. The CDR3 protein is CASSTPTETQYF. As DNA, the CDR3 is TGTGCCAGCAGCACCCCAACGGAGACCCAGTACTTC.

Relative to its sample, this clonotype is medium-sized (0.01 to 0.1%). The chain combines TRBV27 with TRBJ1-2; 8 bases align to TRBD1. Germline V gene sequence: CDR1 MNHEY, CDR2 SMNVEV (reference sequence). CDR3 length: 16 amino acids. The V and J ends lost 5 bases and 5 bases, in that order; junction bases with no gene match: 13. The CDR3 sequence: CASSPTSPTGVYGYTF. CDR3 in DNA: TGTGCCAGCAGTCCGACATCTCCGACAGGGGTTTATGGCTACACCTTC.

The rearrangement uses TRBV11-3 and TRBJ2-3, with 7 bases lining up with TRBD2. This CDR3 comprises 14 residues. The junction had 6 bases not matched to a gene; V was cut back by 5 bases and J by 4 bases. Per the germline V gene, CDR1 is SGHNT and CDR2 is YENEEA. The CDR3 DNA reads TGTGCCAGCAGCCCAGGACGGGGGGCAGATACGCAGTATTTT. Protein sequence: CASSPGRGADTQYF.

This clonotype was counted many times. The V gene is TRBV12-5, the J gene TRBJ2-1; D is unclear. TRBJ2-7 explains the end of the DNA better; the J call may be wrong. Germline-derived CDR1 and CDR2 are LGHNT and FRNRAP. This CDR3 comprises 11 residues. CDR3 in amino acids: CASGLDFEQYF. In DNA form, the CDR3 reads TGTGCTAGTGGTTTGGACTTTGAGCAGTACTTC.

The rearrangement uses TRBV5-1 and TRBJ2-1, with 8 bases lining up with TRBD1. CDR3 length equals 15 residues. J was trimmed by 9 bases and V by 0 bases; bases with no gene match: 8. Germline CDR1 reads SGHRS; CDR2 reads YFSETQ. The CDR3 protein is CASSLAWTGRLEQFF. The CDR3 bases are TGCGCCAGCAGCTTGGCCTGGACAGGGAGACTTGAGCAGTTCTTC.

This clonotype was seen repeatedly, ten times or more. V and J are TRBV27 and TRBJ1-2; D call uncertain. The CDR3 contains 11 residues. Germline CDR1 is MNHEY and CDR2 is SMNVEV (reference sequence). With 5 bases removed from V and 8 bases from J, the gap between germline ends came to 9 bases. The CDR3 here is CASSPGNGYTF. The CDR3 bases are TGTGCCAGCAGTCCAGGCAACGGCTACACCTTC.

Concerning this clonotype itself: Relative to the germline gene, one junction end is altered; a read error may explain this. V usage is TRBV6-1 and J usage is TRBJ2-3, with 9 positions matching TRBD1. Germline V CDR1 and CDR2: MNHNS, SASEGT. The CDR3 covers 14 residues. Here the CDR3 reads CAGSGDRDTETQYF. CDR3 nucleotides: TGTGCCGGCAGTGGGGACAGGGACACAGAGACGCAGTATTTT.

Details on this clonotype: This sequence may be a read error, since a much larger clone differs from it by one base. V is TRBV20-1 and J is TRBJ2-5; tentatively, D is TRBD1 (6 bases). The length of the CDR3 is 14 residues. Deletions cut 0 bases from V and 11 bases from J, with 19 bases between. The germline CDR1 and CDR2 sequences are DFQATT and SNEGSKA (reference sequence). Here the CDR3 reads CSARDGDTYNEQYF. The DNA of the CDR3 is TGCAGTGCTAGAGATGGGGACACCTACAATGAGCAGTACTTC.

This clonotype is labeled medium-sized (0.01 to 0.1%). It may be a read error: a sequence one base away is much more abundant. The chain combines TRBV6-1 with TRBJ2-1, with D maybe TRBD2 (6 bases). The CDR3 is 12 amino acids. The germline V gene encodes CDR1 MNHNS and CDR2 SASEGT. Trimming took off 3 bases at V and 11 bases at J, with 11 bases between the two ends. The CDR3 DNA is TGTGCCAGCAGTGAGGGACTTGGTAAGCAGTTCTTC. Amino acid sequence: CASSEGLGKQFF.

V usage is TRBV14 and J usage is TRBJ2-6; no firm D call. The CDR3 has 17 residues. Germline CDR1 SGHDN, CDR2 FVKESK. Trimming pared 0 bases from V and 0 bases from J, leaving 9 bases between. CDR3 nucleotide sequence: TGTGCCAGCAGCCAAGATTTCGGCTTCTCTGGGGCCAACGTCCTGACTTTC. Translating gives CASSQDFGFSGANVLTF.